This T cell receptor beta chain was documented in a study of T cell repertoires and Cas9 in healthy adults. Study context: Multi-effector potency, cytotoxicity and lineage were assessed in SpCas9-reactive CD4 and CD8 T cells.

Germline CDR1 SGHVS, CDR2 FNYEAQ. The CDR3 is made up of 17 amino acids. V lost 5 bases, J lost 3 bases, and 22 bases lay in between. Comment on this clone: Its antigen remains unknown.

Points from the study as a whole: Reportedly, SpCas9-reactive effector T cell proliferation and function were mitigated by SpCas9-reactive Tregs in vitro.

The protocol was immunoSEQ multiplex PCR, while the TCRdb copy is restricted to in-frame clones and leaves out a portion. The data show around 23,000 clones, just under 95% seen once. The specimen was CD4+ effector T cells (CD127+, CD25-, CD137-, CD154-) from PBMCs; culture status not recorded. The source is a human donor in good health. This chain connects TRBV7-6 to TRBJ1-2; no reliable D call. In DNA, the CDR3 is TGTGCCAGCAGCCCCGGTTCGGGCGGGTATGAGGACTATGGCTACACCTTC. Translating gives CASSPGSGGYEDYGYTF.